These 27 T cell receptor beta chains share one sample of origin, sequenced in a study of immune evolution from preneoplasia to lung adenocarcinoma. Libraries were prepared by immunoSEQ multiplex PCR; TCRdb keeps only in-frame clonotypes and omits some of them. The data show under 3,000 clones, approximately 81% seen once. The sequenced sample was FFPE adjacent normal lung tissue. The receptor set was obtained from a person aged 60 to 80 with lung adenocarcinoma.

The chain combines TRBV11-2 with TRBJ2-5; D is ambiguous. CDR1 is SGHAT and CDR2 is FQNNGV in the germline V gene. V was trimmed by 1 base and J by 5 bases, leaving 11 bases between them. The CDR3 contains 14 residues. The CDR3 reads CASSLGSVGETQYF. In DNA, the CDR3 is TGTGCCAGCAGCTTAGGATCGGTGGGGGAGACCCAGTACTTC.

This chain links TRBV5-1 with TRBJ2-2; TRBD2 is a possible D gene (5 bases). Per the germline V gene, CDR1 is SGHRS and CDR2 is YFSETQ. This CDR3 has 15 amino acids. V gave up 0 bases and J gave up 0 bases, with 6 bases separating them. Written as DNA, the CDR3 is TGCGCCAGCAGCTTGGGGACTTCGAACACCGGGGAGCTGTTTTTT. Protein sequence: CASSLGTSNTGELFF.

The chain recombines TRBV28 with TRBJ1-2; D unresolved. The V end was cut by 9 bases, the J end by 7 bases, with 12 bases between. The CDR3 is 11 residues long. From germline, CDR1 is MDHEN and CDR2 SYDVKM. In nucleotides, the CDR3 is TGTGCCAGTTTAGGGTGGCGTGGCTACACCTTC. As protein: CASLGWRGYTF.

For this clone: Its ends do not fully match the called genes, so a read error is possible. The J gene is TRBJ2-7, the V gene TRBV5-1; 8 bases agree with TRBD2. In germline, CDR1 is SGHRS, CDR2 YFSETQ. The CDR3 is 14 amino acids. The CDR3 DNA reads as TGCTCCAGCAGTAGGGCAGCGGGAGTGGACGAGCAGTACTTC. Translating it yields CSSSRAAGVDEQYF.

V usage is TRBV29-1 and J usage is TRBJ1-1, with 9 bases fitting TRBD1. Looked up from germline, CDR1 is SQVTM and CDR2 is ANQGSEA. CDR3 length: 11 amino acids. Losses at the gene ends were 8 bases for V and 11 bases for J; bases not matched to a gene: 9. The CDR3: CSILQGAYAFF. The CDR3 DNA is TGCAGCATCCTACAGGGGGCGTACGCTTTCTTT.

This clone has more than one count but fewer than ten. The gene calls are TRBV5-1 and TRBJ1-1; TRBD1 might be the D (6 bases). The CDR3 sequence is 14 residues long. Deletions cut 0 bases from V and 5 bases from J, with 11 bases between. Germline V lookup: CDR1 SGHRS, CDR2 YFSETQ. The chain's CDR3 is CASSLEGGGTEAFF. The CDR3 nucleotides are TGCGCCAGCAGCTTGGAGGGGGGAGGGACTGAAGCTTTCTTT.

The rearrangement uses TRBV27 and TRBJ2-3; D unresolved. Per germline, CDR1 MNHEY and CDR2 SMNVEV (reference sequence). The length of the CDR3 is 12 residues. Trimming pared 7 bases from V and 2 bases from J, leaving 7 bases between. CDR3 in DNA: TGTGCCAGCATCTCGGACACAGATACGCAGTATTTT. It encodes CASISDTDTQYF.

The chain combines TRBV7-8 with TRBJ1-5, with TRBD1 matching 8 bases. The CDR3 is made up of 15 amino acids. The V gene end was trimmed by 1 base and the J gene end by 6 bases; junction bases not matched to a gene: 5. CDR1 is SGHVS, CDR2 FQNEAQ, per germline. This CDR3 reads CASSLGAGGFQPQHF. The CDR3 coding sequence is TGTGCCAGCAGCTTAGGGGCAGGGGGCTTTCAGCCCCAGCATTTT.

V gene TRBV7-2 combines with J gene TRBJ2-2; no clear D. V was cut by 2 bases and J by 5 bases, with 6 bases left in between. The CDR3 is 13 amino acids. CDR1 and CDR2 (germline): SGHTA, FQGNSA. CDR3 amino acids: CASSLQLTGELFF. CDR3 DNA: TGTGCCAGCAGCTTACAGCTAACCGGGGAGCTGTTTTTT.

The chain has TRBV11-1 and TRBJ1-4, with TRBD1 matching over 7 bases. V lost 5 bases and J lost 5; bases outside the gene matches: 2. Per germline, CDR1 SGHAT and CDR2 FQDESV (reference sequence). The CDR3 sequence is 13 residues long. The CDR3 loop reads CASSPDRNEKLFF. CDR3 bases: TGTGCCAGCAGCCCGGACAGGAATGAAAAACTGTTTTTT.

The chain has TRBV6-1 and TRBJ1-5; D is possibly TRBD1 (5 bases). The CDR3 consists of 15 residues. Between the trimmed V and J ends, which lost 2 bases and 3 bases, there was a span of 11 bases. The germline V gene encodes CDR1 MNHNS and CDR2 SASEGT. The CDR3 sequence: CASSEQGGDNQPQHF. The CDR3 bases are TGTGCCAGCAGTGAACAGGGAGGAGACAATCAGCCCCAGCATTTT.

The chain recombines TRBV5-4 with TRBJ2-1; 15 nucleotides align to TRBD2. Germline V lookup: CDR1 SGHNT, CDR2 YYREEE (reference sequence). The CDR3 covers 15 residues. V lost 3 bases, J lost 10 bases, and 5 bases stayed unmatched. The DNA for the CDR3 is TGTGCCAGCAGCTATGGACTAGCGGGGGGGCGGGAGCAGTTCTTC. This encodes CASSYGLAGGREQFF.

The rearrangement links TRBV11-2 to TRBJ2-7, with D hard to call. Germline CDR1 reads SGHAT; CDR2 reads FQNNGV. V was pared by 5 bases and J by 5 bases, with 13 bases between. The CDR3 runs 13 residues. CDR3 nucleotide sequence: TGTGCCAGCAGCCGAAAGAGGCTCGACGAGCAGTACTTC. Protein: CASSRKRLDEQYF. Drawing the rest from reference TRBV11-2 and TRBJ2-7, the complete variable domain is EAGVAQSPRYKIIEKRQSVAFWCNPISGHATLYWYQQILGQGPKLLIQFQNNGVVDDSQLPKDRFSAERLKGVDSTLKIQPAKLEDSAVYLCASSRKRLDEQYFGPGTRLTVT.

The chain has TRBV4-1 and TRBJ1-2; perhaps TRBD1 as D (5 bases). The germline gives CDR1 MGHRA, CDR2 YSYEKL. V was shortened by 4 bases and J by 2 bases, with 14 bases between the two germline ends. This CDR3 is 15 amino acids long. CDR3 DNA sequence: TGCGCCAGCAGCCTAACCTCGACAGCCAACTATGGCTACACCTTC. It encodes CASSLTSTANYGYTF.

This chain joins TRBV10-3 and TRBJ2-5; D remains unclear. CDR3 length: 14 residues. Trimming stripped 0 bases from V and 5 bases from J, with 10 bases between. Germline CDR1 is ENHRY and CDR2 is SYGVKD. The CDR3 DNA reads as TGTGCCATCAGTGAGTCTTCCGGAGTTGAGACCCAGTACTTC. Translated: CAISESSGVETQYF.

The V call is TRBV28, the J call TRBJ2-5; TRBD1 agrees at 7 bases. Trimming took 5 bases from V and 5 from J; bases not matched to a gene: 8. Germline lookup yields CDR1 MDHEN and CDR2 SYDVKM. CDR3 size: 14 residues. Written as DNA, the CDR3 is TGTGCCAGCAGTCGGACAGGCTCCGCGGAGACCCAGTACTTC. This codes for CASSRTGSAETQYF.

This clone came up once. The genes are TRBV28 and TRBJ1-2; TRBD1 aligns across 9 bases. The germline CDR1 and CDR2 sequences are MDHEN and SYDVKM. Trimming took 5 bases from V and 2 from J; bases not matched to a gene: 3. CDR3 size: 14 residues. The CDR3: CASSGTGRNYGYTF. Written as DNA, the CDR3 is TGTGCCAGCAGTGGGACAGGGAGGAACTATGGCTACACCTTC.

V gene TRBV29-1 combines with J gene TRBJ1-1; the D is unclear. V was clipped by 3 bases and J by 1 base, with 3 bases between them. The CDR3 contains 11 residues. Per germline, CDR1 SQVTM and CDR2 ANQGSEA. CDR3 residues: CSVEANTEAFF. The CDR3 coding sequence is TGCAGCGTTGAGGCGAACACTGAAGCTTTCTTT. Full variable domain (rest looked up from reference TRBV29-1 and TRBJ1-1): SAVISQKPSRDICQRGTSLTIQCQVDSQVTMMFWYRQQPGQSLTLIATANQGSEATYESGFVIDKFPISRPNLTFSTLTVSNMSPEDSSIYLCSVEANTEAFFGQGTRLTVV.

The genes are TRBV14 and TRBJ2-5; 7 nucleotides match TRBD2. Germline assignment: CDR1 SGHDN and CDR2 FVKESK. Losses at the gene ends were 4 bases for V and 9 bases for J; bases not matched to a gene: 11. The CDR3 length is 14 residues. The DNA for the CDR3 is TGTGCCAGCAGCCCGACTAGCAAAAATCCGTCCCAGTACTTC. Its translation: CASSPTSKNPSQYF.

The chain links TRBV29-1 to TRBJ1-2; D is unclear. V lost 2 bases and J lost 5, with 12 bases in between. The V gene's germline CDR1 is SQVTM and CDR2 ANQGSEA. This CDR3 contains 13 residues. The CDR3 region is CSVEWRVGYGYTF. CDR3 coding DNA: TGCAGCGTTGAATGGCGGGTGGGATATGGCTACACCTTC.

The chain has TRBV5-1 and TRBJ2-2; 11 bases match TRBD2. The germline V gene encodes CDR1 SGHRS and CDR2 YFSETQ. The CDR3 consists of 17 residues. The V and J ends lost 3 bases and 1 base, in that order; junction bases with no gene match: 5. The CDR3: CASSSLTSGGNTGELFF. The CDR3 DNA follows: TGCGCCAGCAGCTCCCTAACTAGCGGGGGGAACACCGGGGAGCTGTTTTTT.

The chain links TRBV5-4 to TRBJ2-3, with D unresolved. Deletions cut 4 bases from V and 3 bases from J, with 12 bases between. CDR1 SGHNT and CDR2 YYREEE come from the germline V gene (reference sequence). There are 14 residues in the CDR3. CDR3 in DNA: TGTGCCAGCAGCGCGAGAGCGAGGACAGATACGCAGTATTTT. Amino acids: CASSARARTDTQYF.

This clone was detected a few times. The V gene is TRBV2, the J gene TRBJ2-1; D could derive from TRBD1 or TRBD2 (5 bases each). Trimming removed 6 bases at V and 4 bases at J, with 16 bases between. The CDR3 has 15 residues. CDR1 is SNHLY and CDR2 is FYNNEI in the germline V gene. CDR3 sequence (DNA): TGTGCCAGCAGACGAATCGGGACGGCTTACAATGAGCAGTTCTTC. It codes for CASRRIGTAYNEQFF.

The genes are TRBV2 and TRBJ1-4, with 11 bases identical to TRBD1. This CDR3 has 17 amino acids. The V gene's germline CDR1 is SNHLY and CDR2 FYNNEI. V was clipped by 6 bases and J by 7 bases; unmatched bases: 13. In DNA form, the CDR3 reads TGTGCCAGCAGAGCGGGACAGGGGGTCATCTATACTGAAAAACTGTTTTTT. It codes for CASRAGQGVIYTEKLFF. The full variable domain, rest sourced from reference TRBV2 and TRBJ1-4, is EPEVTQTPSHQVTQMGQEVILRCVPISNHLYFYWYRQILGQKVEFLVSFYNNEISEKSEIFDDQFSVERPDGSNFTLKIRSTKLEDSAMYFCASRAGQGVIYTEKLFFGSGTQLSVL.

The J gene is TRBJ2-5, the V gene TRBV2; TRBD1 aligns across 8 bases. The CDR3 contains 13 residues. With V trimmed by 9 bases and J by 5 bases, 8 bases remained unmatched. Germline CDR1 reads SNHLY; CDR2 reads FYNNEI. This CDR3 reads CASDADRAETQYF. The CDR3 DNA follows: TGTGCCAGTGACGCGGACAGGGCTGAGACCCAGTACTTC. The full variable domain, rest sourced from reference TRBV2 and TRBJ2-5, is EPEVTQTPSHQVTQMGQEVILRCVPISNHLYFYWYRQILGQKVEFLVSFYNNEISEKSEIFDDQFSVERPDGSNFTLKIRSTKLEDSAMYFCASDADRAETQYFGPGTRLLVL.

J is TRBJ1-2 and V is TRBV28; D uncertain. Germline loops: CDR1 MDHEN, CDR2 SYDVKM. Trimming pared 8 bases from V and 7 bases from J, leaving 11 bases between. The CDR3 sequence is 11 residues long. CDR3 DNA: TGTGCCAGCCTGGCTAAGGGTGGCTACACCTTC. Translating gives CASLAKGGYTF.

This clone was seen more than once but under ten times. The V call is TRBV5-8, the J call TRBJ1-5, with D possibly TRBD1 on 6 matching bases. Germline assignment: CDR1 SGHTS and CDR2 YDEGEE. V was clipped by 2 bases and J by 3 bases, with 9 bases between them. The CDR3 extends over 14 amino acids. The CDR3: CASSFQGPNQPQHF. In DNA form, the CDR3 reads TGTGCCAGCAGCTTCCAGGGGCCCAATCAGCCCCAGCATTTT.